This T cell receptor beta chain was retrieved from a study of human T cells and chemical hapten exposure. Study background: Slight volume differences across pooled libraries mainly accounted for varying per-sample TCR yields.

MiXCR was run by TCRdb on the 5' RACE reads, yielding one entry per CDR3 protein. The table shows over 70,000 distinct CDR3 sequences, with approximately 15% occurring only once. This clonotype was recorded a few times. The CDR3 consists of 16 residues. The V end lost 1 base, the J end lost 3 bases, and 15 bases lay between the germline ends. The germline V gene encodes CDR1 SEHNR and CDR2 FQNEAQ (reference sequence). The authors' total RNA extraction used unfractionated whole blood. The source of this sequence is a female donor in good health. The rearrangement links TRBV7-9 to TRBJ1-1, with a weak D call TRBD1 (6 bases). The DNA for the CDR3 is TGTGCCAGCAGCTTAGAATGGGGGCACAGAGACACTGAAGCTTTCTTT. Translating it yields CASSLEWGHRDTEAFF.